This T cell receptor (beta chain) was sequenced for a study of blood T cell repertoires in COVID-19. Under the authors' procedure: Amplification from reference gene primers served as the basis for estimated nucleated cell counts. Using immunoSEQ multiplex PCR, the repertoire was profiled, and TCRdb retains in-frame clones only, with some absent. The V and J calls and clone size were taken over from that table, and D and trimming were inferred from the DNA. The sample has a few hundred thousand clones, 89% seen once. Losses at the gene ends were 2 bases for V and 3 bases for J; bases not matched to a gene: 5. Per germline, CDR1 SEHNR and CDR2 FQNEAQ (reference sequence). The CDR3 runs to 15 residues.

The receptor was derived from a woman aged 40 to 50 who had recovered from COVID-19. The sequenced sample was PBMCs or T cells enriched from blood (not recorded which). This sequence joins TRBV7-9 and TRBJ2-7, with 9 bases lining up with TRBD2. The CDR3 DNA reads TGTGCCAGCAGCTTACAGGGTAGCGGGAGCTACGAGCAGTACTTC. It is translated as CASSLQGSGSYEQYF.